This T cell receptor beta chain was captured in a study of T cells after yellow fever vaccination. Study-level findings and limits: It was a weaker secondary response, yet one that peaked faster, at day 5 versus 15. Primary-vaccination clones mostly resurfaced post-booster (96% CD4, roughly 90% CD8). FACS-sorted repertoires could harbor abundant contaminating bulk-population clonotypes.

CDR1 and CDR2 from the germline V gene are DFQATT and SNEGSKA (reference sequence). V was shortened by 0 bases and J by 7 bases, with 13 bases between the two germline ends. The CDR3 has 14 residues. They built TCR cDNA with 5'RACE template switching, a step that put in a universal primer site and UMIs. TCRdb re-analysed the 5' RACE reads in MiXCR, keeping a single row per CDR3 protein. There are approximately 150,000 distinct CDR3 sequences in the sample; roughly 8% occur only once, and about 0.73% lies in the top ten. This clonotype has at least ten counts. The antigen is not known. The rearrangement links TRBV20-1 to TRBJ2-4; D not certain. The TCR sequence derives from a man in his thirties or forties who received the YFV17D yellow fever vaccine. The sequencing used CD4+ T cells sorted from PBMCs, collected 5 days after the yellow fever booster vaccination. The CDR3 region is CSARDARSSNIQYF. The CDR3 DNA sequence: TGCAGTGCTAGAGATGCCCGTTCTTCGAACATTCAGTACTTC.